This TCR beta chain was retrieved from a study of shared clonotypes between healthy human individuals. Looking at the study overall: A couple of women and three men aged 18 to 49 made up the donors.

The naive CD8 subset, CD45RO-negative cells positively selected for CCR7, excluded terminally differentiated effector memory CD45RA+ cells. Overall study results and limits: Several donors held around 5% of naive CD4 clonotypes in common. Estimated richness was generally greater in naive than memory subsets.

A remark on this clone: The antigen is undetermined.

Trimming cost V 7 bases and J 2 bases, with 12 bases left between them. CDR3 length equals 14 residues. The germline V gene has CDR1 SGHVS and CDR2 FNYEAQ. Each cell subset's genomic DNA was divided evenly among several immunoSEQ plates. Measured with immunoSEQ multiplex PCR; TCRdb has only the in-frame clones, and not every one. The table shows about 800,000 clones, with just over 95% occurring only once. Sequencing was done on a sample of naive CD8+ T cells sorted from blood. This clonotype was obtained from a man younger than 40 in good health. J is TRBJ2-1 and V is TRBV7-6, with D maybe TRBD2 (5 bases). The CDR3: CASTSGVPYNEQFF. Written as DNA, the CDR3 is TGTGCCAGCACGAGCGGAGTTCCCTACAATGAGCAGTTCTTC.